A single T cell receptor (beta chain) is shown here with its context. Antigen: not known. The length of the CDR3 is 15 residues. CDR1 is LNHNV and CDR2 is YYDKDF in the germline V gene (reference sequence). The trim removed 5 bases at V and 4 bases at J, leaving 10 bases unmatched. This specimen belongs to a study of cytomegalovirus exposure and HLA in healthy donors. General study findings and limits: TCR sequences were mostly rare, though some public TCRs occurred in many donors.

The primer mix had 60 Vbeta and 13 Jbeta primers. Assay used: immunoSEQ multiplex PCR; TCRdb lists only in-frame clones, some missing. The sample has about 160,000 clones; over 70% are singletons. The chain combines TRBV15 with TRBJ2-5, with TRBD1 identical over 7 bases. The sequence came from a man aged 18 to 30 in good health and CMV-seropositive. Sequencing was done on a sample of PBMCs. CDR3 protein: CATSEIRGGGETQYF. The CDR3 region has the DNA TGTGCCACCAGCGAGATTCGAGGGGGCGGAGAGACCCAGTACTTC.